These T cell receptor beta chains were read from a single sample in a study of blood T cell repertoires in COVID-19. Profiling relied on immunoSEQ multiplex PCR, and the TCRdb table lists in-frame clones only, not all of them. The table includes some 230,000 clones, 70% to 90% detected once. The sample comprised peripheral blood. Every receptor here comes from a woman aged 45-60 years with COVID-19, enrolled during active disease. The CDR3 runs from the conserved cysteine through the conserved F or W. Fields, in order: V gene, clone size, J gene, CDR3 protein. Clone size, where shown, is once, few, many, or a class for clones that have expanded.

TRBV5-8	-	TRBJ2-7	CASSPMVQGDLSYEQYF
TRBV20-1	-	TRBJ2-3	CSASLQRVPTATDTQYF
TRBV19	once	TRBJ2-1	CASSSARGPYNEQFF
TRBV5-4	-	TRBJ2-3	CASSTGRIRGGTDTQYF
TRBV4-1	-	TRBJ1-1	CASSYLTGGNTEAFF
TRBV10-3	-	TRBJ1-1	CAISEEGGITEAFF
TRBV24-1	-	TRBJ1-5	CATSGPGQTNQPQHF
TRBV19	-	TRBJ1-1	CASSIRSTGFMNTEAFF
TRBV20-1	-	TRBJ1-2	CSAPRNYGYTF
TRBV5-4	-	TRBJ1-2	CASLVHPTANNYGYTF
TRBV6-5	-	TRBJ1-4	CASVEGYEKLFF
TRBV2	-	TRBJ2-1	CASSELASMYNEQFF
TRBV7-2	-	TRBJ2-5	CASSVAGAKETQYF
TRBV6-5	once	TRBJ1-3	CASSYSTGGPGNTIYF
TRBV9	-	TRBJ1-1	CASSATKGRFYTEAFF
TRBV4-3	many	TRBJ1-2	CASSQDRGHRDLSGYTF
TRBV11-3	-	TRBJ2-2	CASRPTGINTGELFF
TRBV28	-	TRBJ2-5	CASSHGTGKGIGETQYF
TRBV19	-	TRBJ1-5	CASSIGGLATLNQPQHF
TRBV5-6	-	TRBJ1-4	CASSSQTGGTNEKLFF
TRBV19	-	TRBJ2-3	CASSRTGGVNTQYF
TRBV7-9	-	TRBJ1-1	CASSRTGNTEAFF
TRBV4-1	-	TRBJ1-1	CASTQGANTEAFF
TRBV30	-	TRBJ2-1	CASSGSGGAYNEQFF
TRBV7-6	-	TRBJ2-5	CASSPGETQYF
TRBV24-1	-	TRBJ2-3	CATSDRQGRTDTQYF
TRBV30	-	TRBJ2-3	CAWSLSGSRATQYF
TRBV5-6	few	TRBJ1-5	CASSLGTGNQPQHF
TRBV19	-	TRBJ1-1	CATRQGGTEAFF
TRBV3-1/TRBV3-2	-	TRBJ2-2	CASSQDWQKNTGELFF
TRBV4-1	-	TRBJ1-1	CASSQPRQGVGMNTEAFF
TRBV7-2	-	TRBJ2-4	CASSLEGRLRDIQYF
TRBV10-3	-	TRBJ1-1	CAISESLLGSTEAFF
TRBV5-1	-	TRBJ2-2	CASSFLAGGNTGELFF
TRBV19	-	TRBJ2-5	CASRSRGAVETQYF
TRBV27	few	TRBJ1-5	CASSSNSNQPQHF
TRBV6-1	-	TRBJ1-3	CASSEDGGSGNTIYF
TRBV19	-	TRBJ2-4	CASSPRDRVTKNIQYF
TRBV28	-	TRBJ2-1	CATQAGASYNEQFF
TRBV5-5	-	TRBJ2-2	CASIAGGYTGELFF
TRBV7-2	-	TRBJ2-1	CASSFNPYSSSNEQFF
TRBV7-3	-	TRBJ1-6	CASSSVRGASSYNSPLHF
TRBV5-4	-	TRBJ1-1	CASRLWTGRPEAFF
TRBV4-3	once	TRBJ2-3	CASSHISGGPTDTQYF
TRBV10-3	-	TRBJ2-1	CAISELGRRGLYNEQFF
TRBV9	-	TRBJ2-1	CASSPGPSEGAYNEQFF
TRBV7-2	-	TRBJ1-6	CASSLPGFYNSPLHF
TRBV7-9	-	TRBJ2-5	CASSPDRVETQYF
TRBV13	-	TRBJ1-2	CASRIAGTNYGYTF
TRBV5-1	-	TRBJ1-1	CASSVTGETEAFF
TRBV2	once	TRBJ2-7	CASSGVGTGGNYEQYF
TRBV21-1	-	TRBJ1-2	CASSKKTGTGNGYGYTF